The 10 T cell receptor beta chains reported below all come from one sample, sequenced in a study of radiation and T cells in renal cell carcinoma (dated by TCRdb to the early 2020s). What the time point label conveys for this sample: blood 2 weeks post-SBRT. Per the publication, the treatment or condition label means: 15 Gy SBRT to primary tumor, nephrectomy 4 weeks later. Preparation of the library involved the immunoSEQ multiplex PCR assay. As stored in TCRdb, this immuneACCESS dataset retains in-frame rearrangements with V and J assigned. A fraction of the clones does not appear; measured against another copy, unresolved V genes explain less than half of the discrepancy, and the remainder lacks a known reason. Here the sample has 65,000 to 80,000 clones; 80% to 90% occur a single time. 22% of the sample belongs to the ten largest clones. The specimen comprised blood, sampled from a patient whose treatment included radiotherapy and nephrectomy. All receptors come from a woman in her fifties or sixties with renal cell carcinoma.

This clone is a singleton in its sample. The V gene is TRBV5-1, the J gene TRBJ1-4, with D perhaps matching TRBD1 (6 bases). Looked up from germline, CDR1 is SGHRS and CDR2 is YFSETQ. The CDR3 has 17 amino acids. Between the trimmed V and J ends, which lost 4 bases and 2 bases, there was a span of 18 bases. CDR3 sequence reads: CASSPWTDLMTNEKLFF. CDR3 nucleotide sequence: TGCGCCAGCAGCCCTTGGACAGACTTGATGACTAATGAAAAACTGTTTTTT.

In this sample, this clone turned up once. The V gene is TRBV19, the J gene TRBJ1-3; 7 positions agree with TRBD1. The CDR3 runs to 15 residues. V gave up 8 bases and J gave up 0 bases; unmatched junction bases: 7. Germline values: CDR1 LNHDA, CDR2 SQIVND (reference sequence). As DNA, the CDR3 is TGTGCCAGTGGAGCAGACAGGGTCTCTGGAAACACCATATATTTT. Translated, it gives CASGADRVSGNTIYF.

J is TRBJ1-3 and V is TRBV7-2; D call uncertain. CDR3 length: 15 amino acids. From germline, CDR1 is SGHTA and CDR2 FQGNSA. The V and J ends lost 0 bases and 0 bases respectively, with 6 bases between them. The CDR3 sequence is CASSLAARSGNTIYF. For the CDR3, the DNA is TGTGCCAGCAGCTTAGCGGCGCGCTCTGGAAACACCATATATTTT.

The chain employs TRBV15 and TRBJ2-5, with a possible D match to TRBD1 (6 bases). The CDR3 runs 15 residues. The germline V gene has CDR1 LNHNV and CDR2 YYDKDF (reference sequence). V was cut by 6 bases and J by 4 bases, with 18 bases left in between. CDR3 in DNA: TGTGCCACCAGTGATCCCCGGGACATTAGAGAGACCCAGTACTTC. Residues: CATSDPRDIRETQYF. The full variable domain, rest sourced from reference TRBV15 and TRBJ2-5, is DAMVIQNPRYQVTQFGKPVTLSCSQTLNHNVMYWYQQKSSQAPKLLFHYYDKDFNNEADTPDNFQSRRPNTSFCFLDIRSPGLGDTAMYLCATSDPRDIRETQYFGPGTRLLVL.

The chain couples TRBV28 to TRBJ2-5; no clear D. Trimming shortened V by 2 bases and J by 5 bases, and 15 bases separated the two germline ends. CDR1 and CDR2 from the germline V gene are MDHEN and SYDVKM. The CDR3 covers 15 residues. CDR3 region: CASSLKGLQSETQYF. Here the CDR3 DNA reads TGTGCCAGCAGTTTAAAAGGCCTACAGAGTGAGACCCAGTACTTC.

The chain links TRBV12-5 to TRBJ1-2, with TRBD1 matching over 7 bases. The CDR3 has 13 residues. Germline loops: CDR1 LGHNT, CDR2 FRNRAP. V shed 8 bases and J 4 bases; nucleotides not matched to a gene: 7. CDR3 region: CASPGQAGYGYTF. Here the CDR3 DNA reads TGTGCTAGTCCCGGACAGGCGGGCTATGGCTACACCTTC.

The chain uses TRBV10-3 and TRBJ2-7; tentative D call: TRBD1 (5 bases). V lost 3 bases, J lost 0 bases, and 12 bases lay in between. Germline lookup yields CDR1 ENHRY and CDR2 SYGVKD. This CDR3 is built from 15 residues. CDR3 residues: CAISETGQSSYEQYF. In DNA form, the CDR3 reads TGTGCCATCAGTGAAACAGGTCAGAGCTCCTACGAGCAGTACTTC.

The chain combines TRBV5-3 with TRBJ2-7; TRBD2 matches at 8 bases. TRBV5-3 is labeled an ORF, and its function is uncertain. J lost 3 bases, V lost 4 bases, and 18 bases had no gene match. CDR3 length: 18 residues. CDR3 coding DNA: TGTGCCAGAAGCGGTACATACACTAGCGGCACCACGTACTACGAGCAGTACTTC. The encoded protein is CARSGTYTSGTTYYEQYF.

CDR3: CASSQGAQRGPSYEQYF. The DNA of the CDR3 is TGCGCCAGCAGCCAAGGAGCGCAGCGGGGGCCCTCCTACGAGCAGTACTTC. This sequence joins TRBV4-3 and TRBJ2-7; TRBD2 aligns across 8 bases. Trimming at V came to 1 base and at J to 0 bases, leaving 8 bases not matched to a gene. Germline loops: CDR1 LGHNA, CDR2 YSLEER. CDR3 length: 17 amino acids.

This rearrangement joins TRBV11-2 to TRBJ2-3, with a tentative D call TRBD2 (6 bases). CDR3 length: 15 amino acids. Germline CDR1 reads SGHAT; CDR2 reads FQNNGV. Trimming shortened V by 5 bases and J by 0 bases, and 12 bases separated the two germline ends. Here the CDR3 reads CASSRGSGSTDTQYF. CDR3 coding DNA: TGTGCCAGCAGCCGGGGGTCTGGTAGCACAGATACGCAGTATTTT. The full variable domain, completed using reference TRBV11-2 and TRBJ2-3, is EAGVAQSPRYKIIEKRQSVAFWCNPISGHATLYWYQQILGQGPKLLIQFQNNGVVDDSQLPKDRFSAERLKGVDSTLKIQPAKLEDSAVYLCASSRGSGSTDTQYFGPGTRLTVL.